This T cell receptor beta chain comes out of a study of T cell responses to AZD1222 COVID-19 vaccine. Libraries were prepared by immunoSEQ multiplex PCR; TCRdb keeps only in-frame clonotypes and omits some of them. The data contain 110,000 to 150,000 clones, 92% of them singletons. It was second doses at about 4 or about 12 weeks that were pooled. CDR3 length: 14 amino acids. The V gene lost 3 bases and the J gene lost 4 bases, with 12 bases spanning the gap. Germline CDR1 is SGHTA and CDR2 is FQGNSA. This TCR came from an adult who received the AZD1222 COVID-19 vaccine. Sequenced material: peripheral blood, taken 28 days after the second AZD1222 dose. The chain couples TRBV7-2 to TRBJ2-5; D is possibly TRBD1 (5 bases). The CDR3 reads CASSFLGVRETQYF. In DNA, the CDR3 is TGTGCCAGCAGCTTTTTAGGGGTGCGAGAGACCCAGTACTTC.